The 24 T cell receptor beta chains given below trace back to one sample, sequenced in a study of molecular identifiers for immune sequencing clone quantification. Each CDR3 protein gets one entry after TCRdb re-called the PCR reads with MiXCR. Among hundreds of thousands of distinct CDR3 sequences listed, about a fifth were seen once. Sequencing was done on a sample of naive CD8+ T cells from blood, with Jurkat cell RNA spiked in. Subset given: FACS-sorted CD8+CD4-CCR7+CD45RA+ naive T cells. All receptors derive from a human donor in good health. Some libraries in this study had Jurkat cell RNA spiked in.

This clonotype was picked up many times. V and J are TRBV28 and TRBJ2-7; no firm D call. This CDR3 region has 15 residues. Germline V gene data show CDR1 as MDHEN and CDR2 as SYDVKM. V was pared by 2 bases and J by 7 bases, with 18 bases between. Written as DNA, the CDR3 is TGTGCCAGCAGTTTACCAGAGAGGACCAACTGGGAGCAGTACTTC. Translating gives CASSLPERTNWEQYF.

The rearrangement joins TRBV12-3 or TRBV12-4 to TRBJ2-1; TRBD1 aligns across 11 bases. V trimming: 5 bases; J trimming: 12 bases; junction bases outside the gene matches: 12. The CDR3 is 15 amino acids. The DNA for the CDR3 is TGTGCCAGCAGTCCGGGACAGGGGGTGTTGGATGGGCAGTTCTTC. It translates to CASSPGQGVLDGQFF.

The rearrangement joins TRBV12-3 or TRBV12-4 to TRBJ2-3, with D unresolved. This CDR3 spans 16 amino acids. V was shortened by 2 bases and J by 0 bases, with 12 bases between the two germline ends. CDR3 nucleotides: TGTGCCAGCAGTTTAAGGCAGGTTGTAAGCACAGATACGCAGTATTTT. This encodes CASSLRQVVSTDTQYF.

This clonotype occurred many times. This chain uses TRBV4-3 with TRBJ1-5, with D perhaps TRBD1 (6 bases). The CDR3 spans 15 residues. From germline, CDR1 is LGHNA and CDR2 YSLEER. V was cut by 0 bases and J by 8 bases, with 14 bases left in between. CDR3 nucleotide sequence: TGCGCCAGCAGCCAAGACCGGGACACATATGAGCCCCAGCATTTT. Amino acids: CASSQDRDTYEPQHF.

The J gene is TRBJ2-7, the V gene TRBV19; D is unclear. V was shortened by 1 base and J by 4 bases, with 11 bases between the two germline ends. This CDR3 is 14 amino acids long. Germline V CDR1 and CDR2: LNHDA, SQIVND (reference sequence). CDR3 sequence reads: CASSIGAYSYEQYF. The CDR3 DNA is TGTGCCAGTAGTATAGGGGCCTACAGTTACGAGCAGTACTTC. Together with reference TRBV19 and TRBJ2-7, the CDR3 gives the full variable domain: DGGITQSPKYLFRKEGQNVTLSCEQNLNHDAMYWYRQDPGQGLRLIYYSQIVNDFQKGDIAEGYSVSREKKESFPLTVTSAQKNPTAFYLCASSIGAYSYEQYFGPGTRLTVT.

The V and J genes are TRBV21-1 and TRBJ2-7. TRBV21-1 is marked as a pseudogene. The CDR3 is 15 residues long. The CDR3 coding sequence is TGTGCCAGCAGCCTACGGACGCCTAGCTCCTACGAGCAGTACTTC. Amino acid sequence: CASSLRTPSSYEQYF.

This clonotype has a count of ten or more. V is TRBV27 and J is TRBJ2-7; D is unresolved. This CDR3 contains 11 residues. V was pared by 8 bases and J by 2 bases, with 7 bases between. CDR1 is MNHEY, CDR2 SMNVEV, per germline (reference sequence). In nucleotides, the CDR3 is TGTGCCAGCGGGCCCCCCTACGAGCAGTACTTC. Residues: CASGPPYEQYF.

This clonotype was seen at least ten times. This chain uses TRBV30 with TRBJ2-7; the D is unclear. The CDR3 runs to 13 residues. The V end lost 0 bases, the J end lost 2 bases, and 8 bases lay between the germline ends. Germline values: CDR1 GTSNPN, CDR2 SVGIG (reference sequence). The CDR3 loop reads CAWSVLRTYEQYF. The CDR3 bases are TGTGCCTGGAGTGTTTTGCGAACCTACGAGCAGTACTTC.

This clonotype was recorded many times. This sequence joins TRBV29-1 and TRBJ2-1, with TRBD2 matching 12 bases. V was clipped by 8 bases and J by 0 bases; unmatched bases: 14. From germline, CDR1 is SQVTM and CDR2 ANQGSEA. The CDR3 sequence is 18 residues long. CDR3 amino acids: CSPSPGTSGPDSYNEQFF. The CDR3 DNA follows: TGCAGCCCCTCGCCCGGGACTAGCGGGCCTGACTCCTACAATGAGCAGTTCTTC.

This clonotype occurred many times. V gene TRBV20-1 combines with J gene TRBJ1-2; a weak D match, TRBD1 (6 bases). The CDR3 runs 11 residues. V was shortened by 2 bases and J by 6 bases, with 7 bases between the two germline ends. Germline CDR1 is DFQATT and CDR2 is SNEGSKA (reference sequence). The CDR3 coding sequence is TGCAGTGCTAGACGGACAGATGGCTACACCTTC. Translation gives CSARRTDGYTF.

To note about this clonotype: Because it lacks the conserved phenylalanine or tryptophan at the end, this CDR3 is likely a read error. The chain uses TRBV27 and TRBJ2-6, with D perhaps matching TRBD1 (6 bases). V lost 5 bases and J lost 0, with 17 bases in between. Germline V gives CDR1 MNHEY, CDR2 SMNVEV (reference sequence). The CDR3 consists of 18 residues. The CDR3 is CASSELTRTASGANVLTI. The CDR3 DNA reads TGTGCCAGCAGTGAGTTGACAAGGACAGCCTCTGGGGCCAACGTCCTGACTATC.

Of note for this clonotype: This clone may be a read error of a much larger clone one base away. The chain links TRBV28 to TRBJ2-2; no clear D gene. This CDR3 has 12 amino acids. Germline V CDR1 and CDR2: MDHEN, SYDVKM. V lost 5 bases to trimming and J lost 6 bases, with 7 bases between them. The chain's CDR3 is CASSRPPGELFF. CDR3 DNA: TGTGCCAGCAGTAGGCCCCCCGGGGAGCTGTTTTTT.

DNA of the CDR3: TGTGCCAGCAGCTTAAGTGCTATGAGAGGGCAAGACACCGGGGAGCTGTTTTTT. Protein sequence: CASSLSAMRGQDTGELFF. The J gene is TRBJ2-2, the V gene TRBV7-9; TRBD2 is a possible D gene (5 bases). Germline V gene sequence: CDR1 SEHNR, CDR2 FQNEAQ (reference sequence). The CDR3 sequence is 18 residues long. V lost 2 bases, J lost 3 bases, and 19 bases lay in between.

At least ten counts were recorded for this clonotype. The V and J genes are TRBV6-2 or TRBV6-3 and TRBJ1-5; TRBD1 is a possible D gene (6 bases). This CDR3 region has 14 residues. V gave up 6 bases and J gave up 3 bases, with 12 bases separating them. Germline V gene data show CDR1 as MNHEY and CDR2 as SVGEGT. For the CDR3, the DNA is TGTGCCAGCAGGCCAGGGGTCTACAATCAGCCCCAGCATTTT. It specifies CASRPGVYNQPQHF.

V is TRBV20-1 and J is TRBJ2-7; D assignment may be TRBD1 or TRBD2 (5 bases each). Deletions cut 5 bases from V and 9 bases from J, with 32 bases between. The CDR3 is made up of 17 amino acids. CDR1 is DFQATT, CDR2 SNEGSKA, per germline (reference sequence). The CDR3 protein is CSAGRNTNRDPGFGQYF. DNA of the CDR3: TGCAGTGCTGGCCGTAACACAAACCGGGACCCTGGGTTCGGGCAGTACTTC.

This clonotype came up many times. This chain uses TRBV7-9 with TRBJ2-3; 13 nucleotides match TRBD2. CDR1 is SEHNR and CDR2 is FQNEAQ in the germline V gene (reference sequence). The length of the CDR3 is 16 residues. The V gene end was trimmed by 6 bases and the J gene end by 4 bases; junction bases not matched to a gene: 7. As DNA, the CDR3 is TGTGCCAGCAGGATTTATGGACTAGCGGGAGCAGATACGCAGTATTTT. Translation gives CASRIYGLAGADTQYF. Based on the CDR3 plus reference TRBV7-9 and TRBJ2-3, the full variable domain is DTGVSQNPRHKITKRGQNVTFRCDPISEHNRLYWYRQTLGQGPEFLTYFQNEAQLEKSRLLSDRFSAERPKGSFSTLEIQRTEQGDSAMYLCASRIYGLAGADTQYFGPGTRLTVL.

This clonotype was observed many times. The chain links TRBV5-1 to TRBJ2-5, with D possibly being TRBD1 (5 bases). CDR3 size: 15 residues. Germline CDR1 and CDR2: SGHRS and YFSETQ. V was shortened by 0 bases and J by 4 bases, with 13 bases between the two germline ends. This CDR3 is CASSLVQGRSETQYF. For the CDR3, the DNA is TGCGCCAGCAGCTTGGTGCAGGGTAGGTCAGAGACCCAGTACTTC.

This clonotype has just a few counts. V is TRBV14 and J is TRBJ1-4, with TRBD1 as a possible D gene (5 bases). Germline V lookup: CDR1 SGHDN, CDR2 FVKESK. The CDR3 sequence is 16 residues long. V was clipped by 2 bases and J by 7 bases, with 17 bases between them. CDR3: CASSQHVPKRGEKLFF. In DNA form, the CDR3 reads TGTGCCAGCAGCCAACATGTCCCGAAAAGGGGTGAAAAACTGTTTTTT.

This clonotype was seen at least ten times. The chain links TRBV7-8 to TRBJ2-7; 7 positions agree with TRBD1. The length of the CDR3 is 16 residues. V was pared by 1 base and J by 2 bases, with 8 bases of the junction left unmatched. CDR1 and CDR2 from the germline V gene are SGHVS and FQNEAQ. CDR3 residues: CASSLVRDSYTYEQYF. In DNA, the CDR3 is TGTGCCAGCAGCTTAGTTCGGGACAGCTACACCTACGAGCAGTACTTC.

Concerning this clonotype itself: A single base separates this from a much larger clone, so it may be a read error. The chain combines TRBV7-9 with TRBJ2-5, with 9 nucleotides matching TRBD1. The CDR3 loop spans 16 amino acids. The germline CDR1 and CDR2 sequences are SEHNR and FQNEAQ (reference sequence). The J segment lost 4 bases and the V segment lost 5 bases, leaving 11 bases of the junction unmatched. The CDR3 loop is CASSLPDRGGRETQYF. As DNA, the CDR3 is TGTGCCAGCAGCCTTCCCGACAGGGGGGGCAGAGAGACCCAGTACTTC.

In its sample, this clonotype was seen many times. The chain couples TRBV28 to TRBJ1-1; no definite D call. Germline V gene lookup returns CDR1 MDHEN and CDR2 SYDVKM. This CDR3 comprises 16 residues. Trimming pared 3 bases from V and 1 base from J, leaving 15 bases between. The CDR3 protein is CASSFHFDIPNTEAFF. For the CDR3, the DNA is TGTGCCAGCAGTTTTCACTTCGACATACCGAACACTGAAGCTTTCTTT.

This clonotype was seen repeatedly, ten times or more. The V call is TRBV12-3 or TRBV12-4, the J call TRBJ2-1; D unclear. The CDR3 consists of 13 residues. The V gene lost 2 bases and the J gene lost 4 bases, with 6 bases spanning the gap. DNA of the CDR3: TGTGCCAGCAGTTTATCTAGGTACAATGAGCAGTTCTTC. Its protein product is CASSLSRYNEQFF.

The chain has TRBV11-3 and TRBJ2-2; weak D call: TRBD1 (6 bases). The CDR3 loop spans 14 amino acids. Between the trimmed V and J ends, which lost 5 bases and 6 bases, there was a span of 13 bases. Germline-derived CDR1 and CDR2 are SGHNT and YENEEA. CDR3 in DNA: TGTGCCAGCAGCACATACAGGGCCCCCGGGGAGCTGTTTTTT. It specifies CASSTYRAPGELFF.

The chain combines TRBV27 with TRBJ1-1, with D hard to call. The CDR3 has 14 amino acids. Germline-derived CDR1 and CDR2 are MNHEY and SMNVEV (reference sequence). Trimming left V 5 bases short and J 0 bases short, with 10 bases between. The CDR3 reads CASSLNLLNTEAFF. The CDR3 nucleotides read TGTGCCAGCAGTCTAAACCTACTGAACACTGAAGCTTTCTTT.